Here is one TCR beta chain with its context. This entry is derived from a study of blood T cell repertoires in COVID-19. Across the whole study: Acute and convalescent COVID-19 specimens originated in the United States, Italy and Spain.

CDR1 and CDR2 from the germline V gene are MGHRA and YSYEKL. After removal of 4 bases from V and 0 bases from J, the junction contained 8 bases not matched to a gene. The CDR3 is 17 residues long. Sequencing was performed with immunoSEQ multiplex PCR; in TCRdb, only in-frame clones are kept and a portion is missing. Of some 80,000 clones detected, 85% to 90% appear once; the ten largest clones hold 2.5% to 3%. Material: peripheral blood. This sequence originates from a human donor in a cohort sampled during active COVID-19. The chain combines TRBV4-1 with TRBJ2-3; 9 bases are shared with TRBD1. CDR3 DNA sequence: TGCGCCAGCAGCCTGCAAACAGGGGGCTCTAGCACAGATACGCAGTATTTT. It encodes CASSLQTGGSSTDTQYF.